A single sample gave rise to the 31 T cell receptor beta chains below, sequenced in a study of vaccination and CD4 T cells after COVID-19 (dated by TCRdb to the early 2020s). The library came from PCR. Sequencing relied on an Illumina iSeq 100. DNA from cultured CD4+ T cells was subjected to TCR sequencing with the Oncomine TCR Beta short-read assay at the Johns Hopkins FTIC core. TCRdb ran its own pipeline on the public reads, namely fastp trimming at Q25 and MiXCR clone calling, and kept in-frame beta chains. Duplicate CDR3 protein sequences are folded into a single record with the most common DNA and genes. This sample is represented by under 8,000 distinct CDR3 sequences; 45% to 55% of them were singletons. The ten largest make up under 45% of the sample. Their target antigens are unknown. Reading the label with the study, this specimen's treatment or condition is: approximately 9-day PBMC culture with coronavirus spike peptide pools or control peptides (ViraFEST assay). CD4+ T cells from unexposed donors were collected before the COVID-19 pandemic (2011-2018).

The sequenced sample consisted of CD4+ T cells from blood, cultured in vitro. The receptors were gathered from a human donor in good health.

This chain connects TRBV7-9 to TRBJ2-7; no clear D. The germline V and J ends were trimmed by 3 bases and 2 bases, with 11 bases remaining between them. The CDR3 is 14 residues long. Germline V gives CDR1 SEHNR, CDR2 FQNEAQ (reference sequence). Here the CDR3 DNA reads TGTGCCAGCAGCTTGGGTCCCGAAGCCTACGAGCAGTACTTC. It translates to CASSLGPEAYEQYF.

The rearrangement joins TRBV7-2 to TRBJ2-5; no firm D call. The germline CDR1 and CDR2 sequences are SGHTA and FQGNSA. V was clipped by 5 bases and J by 5 bases, with 9 bases between them. The CDR3 is made up of 12 amino acids. Written as DNA, the CDR3 is TGTGCCAGCAGCAGATCAACGGAGACCCAGTACTTC. Its protein is CASSRSTETQYF. The whole variable domain, filled in from reference TRBV7-2 and TRBJ2-5, reads GAGVSQSPSNKVTEKGKDVELRCDPISGHTALYWYRQSLGQGLEFLIYFQGNSAPDKSGLPSDRFSAERTGGSVSTLTIQRTQQEDSAVYLCASSRSTETQYFGPGTRLLVL.

The chain carries TRBV5-1 and TRBJ1-1, with unresolved D. The CDR3 contains 13 residues. Germline V gene lookup returns CDR1 SGHRS and CDR2 YFSETQ. Trimming pared 3 bases from V and 1 base from J, leaving 7 bases between. CDR3 nucleotide sequence: TGCGCCAGCAGCTCCGCAGGGAACACTGAAGCTTTCTTT. It codes for CASSSAGNTEAFF.

CDR3 loop: CASSPIASGQKPEQYF. For the CDR3, the DNA is TGTGCCAGCAGCCCGATCGCTAGCGGGCAAAAACCCGAGCAGTACTTC. The chain uses TRBV7-2 and TRBJ2-7; 8 nucleotides agree with TRBD2. Looked up from germline, CDR1 is SGHTA and CDR2 is FQGNSA. Losses at the gene ends were 5 bases for V and 6 bases for J; bases not matched to a gene: 15. The CDR3 sequence is 16 residues long. Drawing the rest from reference TRBV7-2 and TRBJ2-7, the complete variable domain is GAGVSQSPSNKVTEKGKDVELRCDPISGHTALYWYRQSLGQGLEFLIYFQGNSAPDKSGLPSDRFSAERTGGSVSTLTIQRTQQEDSAVYLCASSPIASGQKPEQYFGPGTRLTVT.

This clonotype was found a few times. This chain uses TRBV19 with TRBJ1-5; possibly TRBD1 for D (5 bases). The CDR3 consists of 14 residues. Germline V gene data show CDR1 as LNHDA and CDR2 as SQIVND (reference sequence). The V end was cut by 4 bases, the J end by 5 bases, with 12 bases between. The CDR3 DNA reads TGTGCCAGTAGTACCAGGGATGGGGATCAGCCCCAGCATTTT. Protein: CASSTRDGDQPQHF.

V gene TRBV20-1 combines with J gene TRBJ2-4; 7 positions match TRBD2. The CDR3 has 15 amino acids. The germline V gene has CDR1 DFQATT and CDR2 SNEGSKA (reference sequence). Trimming removed 0 bases from V and 6 bases from J; junction bases left unmatched: 8. The DNA for the CDR3 is TGCAGTGCTAGAGATACGGTCCGGGGGGTAAACATTCAGTACTTC. This encodes CSARDTVRGVNIQYF.

In its sample, this clonotype was seen a few times. The chain links TRBV27 to TRBJ1-2; the D is unclear. Germline V gene lookup returns CDR1 MNHEY and CDR2 SMNVEV (reference sequence). V was cut by 3 bases and J by 7 bases, with 15 bases left in between. The CDR3 length is 14 residues. CDR3 protein: CASSFMAHPPGYTF. Here the CDR3 DNA reads TGTGCCAGCAGTTTTATGGCCCACCCCCCTGGCTACACCTTC.

The CDR3 DNA reads as TGTGCCAGCAGCTTAGTCGCAGGGCGGGCTGAAGCTTTCTTT. This codes for CASSLVAGRAEAFF. The rearrangement links TRBV7-2 to TRBJ1-1; tentatively, D is TRBD1 (5 bases). Germline V gene sequence: CDR1 SGHTA, CDR2 FQGNSA. The length of the CDR3 is 14 residues. V gave up 1 base and J gave up 6 bases, with 12 bases separating them.

The J gene is TRBJ1-5, the V gene TRBV2; no firm D call. Trimming cost V 1 base and J 5 bases, with 9 bases left between them. In germline, CDR1 is SNHLY, CDR2 FYNNEI. The CDR3 has 14 residues. The CDR3 DNA is TGTGCCAGCAGTGAAGGGGCAGTCCATCAGCCCCAGCATTTT. It encodes CASSEGAVHQPQHF.

The V and J genes are TRBV15 and TRBJ2-5; the D gene is possibly TRBD1 (6 bases). Germline values: CDR1 LNHNV, CDR2 YYDKDF (reference sequence). The CDR3 is 12 residues long. Trimming took 6 bases from V and 5 from J, leaving 10 bases between them. The CDR3 DNA sequence: TGTGCCACCAGTAGGGGACACGAGACCCAGTACTTC. The encoded protein is CATSRGHETQYF. Filled out from reference TRBV15 and TRBJ2-5, the complete variable domain reads DAMVIQNPRYQVTQFGKPVTLSCSQTLNHNVMYWYQQKSSQAPKLLFHYYDKDFNNEADTPDNFQSRRPNTSFCFLDIRSPGLGDTAMYLCATSRGHETQYFGPGTRLLVL.

This chain joins TRBV19 and TRBJ2-5; 8 nucleotides match TRBD1. Germline V CDR1 and CDR2: LNHDA, SQIVND (reference sequence). V lost 6 bases, J lost 1 base, and 10 bases stayed unmatched. The CDR3 totals 16 residues. The CDR3 nucleotides are TGTGCCAGTAGCACCCGGACAGGGACGGCCCAAGAGACCCAGTACTTC. Its protein is CASSTRTGTAQETQYF.

The chain is built from TRBV19 and TRBJ1-6, with 11 bases aligning to TRBD1. The CDR3 extends over 17 amino acids. The V segment lost 8 bases and the J segment 10 bases; nucleotides outside the gene matches: 16. Germline values: CDR1 LNHDA, CDR2 SQIVND (reference sequence). The CDR3 sequence is CASALAGGQGAQSPLHF. The CDR3 DNA reads as TGTGCCAGTGCCCTCGCGGGTGGACAGGGGGCACAATCACCCCTCCACTTT.

The chain recombines TRBV20-1 with TRBJ2-2, with 8 bases identical to TRBD1. The CDR3 has 14 residues. After removal of 6 bases from V and 3 bases from J, the junction contained 6 bases not matched to a gene. Per germline, CDR1 DFQATT and CDR2 SNEGSKA (reference sequence). CDR3 nucleotides: TGCAGTGCCGTTACGACAGGGGACACCGGGGAGCTGTTTTTT. Protein sequence: CSAVTTGDTGELFF.

The V gene is TRBV7-2, the J gene TRBJ2-7; 7 nucleotides match TRBD2. The length of the CDR3 is 16 residues. Germline values: CDR1 SGHTA, CDR2 FQGNSA. The trim removed 5 bases at V and 3 bases at J, leaving 13 bases unmatched. The CDR3 protein is CASSEGAGALGYEQYF. The CDR3 DNA follows: TGTGCCAGCAGCGAAGGGGCGGGAGCACTGGGCTACGAGCAGTACTTC.

The V call is TRBV5-1, the J call TRBJ2-2; 12 bases are shared with TRBD2. Unmatched junction bases numbered 5, after V lost 4 bases and J lost 4 bases. CDR1 SGHRS and CDR2 YFSETQ come from the germline V gene. The CDR3 is 16 amino acids. The CDR3 nucleotides are TGCGCCAGCAGCGGCGGACTAGCGGGACCCACCGGGGAGCTGTTTTTT. It codes for CASSGGLAGPTGELFF.

The V call is TRBV5-1, the J call TRBJ2-7, with a possible D match to TRBD2 (6 bases). This CDR3 spans 14 amino acids. Trimming took off 3 bases at V and 2 bases at J, with 12 bases between the two ends. Germline CDR1 SGHRS, CDR2 YFSETQ. The CDR3 protein is CASSWRDGTYEQYF. CDR3 DNA sequence: TGCGCCAGCAGCTGGAGGGACGGTACCTACGAGCAGTACTTC.

The chain joins TRBV2 to TRBJ2-3, with a tentative D call TRBD2 (5 bases). The CDR3 sequence is 13 residues long. CDR1 and CDR2 from the germline V gene are SNHLY and FYNNEI. V lost 5 bases and J lost 3, with 9 bases in between. The CDR3 reads CASSRGMTDTQYF. The CDR3 DNA reads TGTGCCAGCAGTCGAGGGATGACAGATACGCAGTATTTT.

The chain links TRBV7-9 to TRBJ2-3; D is perhaps TRBD1 (6 bases). The CDR3 loop spans 18 amino acids. Germline lookup yields CDR1 SEHNR and CDR2 FQNEAQ (reference sequence). V shed 2 bases and J shed 0 bases, with 18 bases lying between them. The CDR3 coding sequence is TGTGCCAGCAGCTTATTTGGGGCAGGGGAACCCAGCACAGATACGCAGTATTTT. This codes for CASSLFGAGEPSTDTQYF.

The chain links TRBV12-3 or TRBV12-4 to TRBJ2-7; D might be TRBD2 (6 bases). There are 13 residues in the CDR3. V was shortened by 0 bases and J by 8 bases, with 11 bases between the two germline ends. The CDR3 loop is CASSLAGGRKQYF. CDR3 DNA: TGTGCCAGCAGTTTAGCGGGGGGTCGCAAGCAGTACTTC.

This clonotype was counted a single time. The chain recombines TRBV20-1 with TRBJ1-6; 7 positions agree with TRBD1. Germline assignment: CDR1 DFQATT and CDR2 SNEGSKA (reference sequence). After removal of 1 base from V and 7 bases from J, the junction contained 4 bases not matched to a gene. The CDR3 totals 14 residues. The CDR3 DNA sequence: TGCAGTGCTAGAGGGCAGGGGGGGAATTCACCCCTCCACTTT. This sequence encodes CSARGQGGNSPLHF.

The CDR3 spells CASSERGLAIHEQFF. The CDR3 DNA is TGTGCCAGCAGTGAGCGGGGACTAGCTATCCATGAGCAGTTCTTC. The chain couples TRBV2 to TRBJ2-1, with TRBD2 matching 9 bases. Germline V gives CDR1 SNHLY, CDR2 FYNNEI. V lost 3 bases and J lost 8; bases outside the gene matches: 8. There are 15 residues in the CDR3.

The chain employs TRBV29-1 and TRBJ1-3; D is unresolved. The CDR3 has 11 residues. Per germline, CDR1 SQVTM and CDR2 ANQGSEA. Trimming took 0 bases from V and 7 from J, leaving 4 bases between them. This CDR3 reads CSVEDGNTIYF. As DNA, the CDR3 is TGCAGCGTTGAAGATGGGAACACCATATATTTT.

This rearrangement joins TRBV20-1 to TRBJ2-1, with D perhaps TRBD1 (6 bases). The CDR3 spans 13 residues. V lost 1 base to trimming and J lost 9 bases, with 13 bases between them. Germline V gives CDR1 DFQATT, CDR2 SNEGSKA (reference sequence). CDR3 region: CSARATRGAEQFF. The CDR3 nucleotides read TGCAGTGCTAGAGCTACCAGGGGAGCTGAGCAGTTCTTC.

The V gene is TRBV19, the J gene TRBJ1-1; possibly TRBD1 for D (5 bases). Germline assignment: CDR1 LNHDA and CDR2 SQIVND (reference sequence). The CDR3 has 15 amino acids. Trimming pared 5 bases from V and 7 bases from J, leaving 20 bases between. Here the CDR3 reads CASSPWGTQVGEAFF. The CDR3 region has the DNA TGTGCCAGTAGTCCCTGGGGCACCCAGGTTGGTGAAGCTTTCTTT. The full variable domain, rest sourced from reference TRBV19 and TRBJ1-1, is DGGITQSPKYLFRKEGQNVTLSCEQNLNHDAMYWYRQDPGQGLRLIYYSQIVNDFQKGDIAEGYSVSREKKESFPLTVTSAQKNPTAFYLCASSPWGTQVGEAFFGQGTRLTVV.

The chain carries TRBV20-1 and TRBJ2-3, with D possibly TRBD2 on 6 matching bases. The V gene's germline CDR1 is DFQATT and CDR2 SNEGSKA (reference sequence). V was pared by 3 bases and J by 3 bases, with 7 bases between. The CDR3 is 12 amino acids. For the CDR3, the DNA is TGCAGTGCTAGCGGGAGTACAGATACGCAGTATTTT. Translating it yields CSASGSTDTQYF.

The chain employs TRBV11-1 and TRBJ1-6, with D unresolved. CDR1 is SGHAT and CDR2 is FQDESV in the germline V gene (reference sequence). Trimming shortened V by 2 bases and J by 9 bases, and 8 bases separated the two germline ends. The CDR3 sequence is 13 residues long. CDR3 sequence (DNA): TGTGCCAGCAGCTTAAGTTCCGGTTCACCCCTCCACTTT. This sequence encodes CASSLSSGSPLHF.

The chain couples TRBV24-1 to TRBJ2-4; no clear D gene. There are 13 residues in the CDR3. In germline, CDR1 is KGHDR, CDR2 SFDVKD. V lost 0 bases and J lost 12, with 11 bases in between. The CDR3 DNA is TGTGCCACCAGTGATTTGCGTGGTCGGTATCAGTACTTC. Translating it yields CATSDLRGRYQYF.

The chain employs TRBV6-5 and TRBJ1-1; D is ambiguous. Trimming removed 3 bases from V and 1 base from J, with 6 bases in between. The CDR3 runs to 13 residues. Germline values: CDR1 MNHEY, CDR2 SVGAGI. The CDR3 region is CASSYSQNTEAFF. DNA of the CDR3: TGTGCCAGCAGTTATTCGCAGAACACTGAAGCTTTCTTT.

CDR3 in DNA: TGTGCCTGGAGGAGACCAGGCTCCTATAATTCACCCCTCCACTTT. It encodes CAWRRPGSYNSPLHF. V is TRBV30 and J is TRBJ1-6; D not certain. The V end lost 3 bases, the J end lost 0 bases, and 9 bases lay between the germline ends. Germline assignment: CDR1 GTSNPN and CDR2 SVGIG (reference sequence). The CDR3 has 15 residues. Full variable domain (rest looked up from reference TRBV30 and TRBJ1-6): SQTIHQWPATLVQPVGSPLSLECTVEGTSNPNLYWYRQAAGRGLQLLFYSVGIGQISSEVPQNLSASRPQDRQFILSSKKLLLSDSGFYLCAWRRPGSYNSPLHFGNGTRLTVT.

The CDR3 coding sequence is TGCGCCAGCAGCTTGGCATCTGAAACCCAGTACTTC. Translated, it gives CASSLASETQYF. The V call is TRBV5-1, the J call TRBJ2-5; no definite D call. The germline V gene has CDR1 SGHRS and CDR2 YFSETQ. Trimming took 0 bases from V and 8 from J, leaving 8 bases between them. The CDR3 runs to 12 residues.

J is TRBJ1-5 and V is TRBV27; TRBD1 aligns across 7 bases. Germline CDR1 reads MNHEY; CDR2 reads SMNVEV (reference sequence). V lost 2 bases and J lost 0; bases outside the gene matches: 10. The CDR3 totals 18 residues. The CDR3 spells CASSLVGQPSYSNQPQHF. The CDR3 coding sequence is TGTGCCAGCAGTTTAGTGGGACAGCCTTCGTATAGCAATCAGCCCCAGCATTTT.